This T cell receptor beta chain originates from a study of blood T cell repertoires in COVID-19. Study-level background: The origin of the acute and convalescent COVID-19 samples was the United States, Italy and Spain. Sample material is recorded as cDNA or gDNA derived from T cells, B-cell-depleted T cells, or PBMCs.

The V and J ends lost 2 bases and 6 bases respectively, with 13 bases between them. Germline-derived CDR1 and CDR2 are LNHDA and SQIVND (reference sequence). The CDR3 sequence is 14 residues long. Original processing notes: Scientists estimated how many nucleated cells there were by amplifying reference gene primers. Repertoires were generated with immunoSEQ multiplex PCR, while TCRdb's copy carries only in-frame clones and drops some. For V, J and clone size, that table is used; D and trimming come from the DNA. Among approximately 300,000 clones listed, approximately 92% were seen once. Patients at the Seattle site were enrolled during active infection and followed longitudinally.

Material: peripheral blood. This sequence joins TRBV19 and TRBJ2-5; D not resolved. The origin of this receptor is a woman in her 30s with COVID-19, enrolled during active disease. The CDR3, as DNA: TGTGCCAGTAGTATATCTCTAGAATGGCAGACCCAGTACTTC. It codes for CASSISLEWQTQYF.